These 14 T cell receptor beta chains originate from one sample sequenced in a study of cytomegalovirus exposure and HLA in healthy donors. The PCR had 60 Vbeta and 13 Jbeta primers. TCRdb's table, derived via immunoSEQ multiplex PCR, lists solely in-frame clones and lacks some. The listing records 110,000 to 150,000 clones. The material sequenced was PBMCs. These receptor sequences come from a male donor in good health and CMV-seronegative.

This chain connects TRBV15 to TRBJ2-7, with 8 bases aligning to TRBD1. The germline gives CDR1 LNHNV, CDR2 YYDKDF (reference sequence). The CDR3 runs to 14 residues. The V and J ends lost 5 bases and 0 bases, in that order; junction bases with no gene match: 3. As DNA, the CDR3 is TGTGCCACCAGCGGGGACAGGAGCTCCTACGAGCAGTACTTC. This sequence encodes CATSGDRSSYEQYF.

The chain recombines TRBV15 with TRBJ1-1, with 10 bases matching TRBD1. V dropped 1 base and J dropped 5; count of bases not matched to a gene: 4. The CDR3 runs 15 residues. Germline loops: CDR1 LNHNV, CDR2 YYDKDF (reference sequence). In DNA, the CDR3 is TGTGCCACCAGCAGAGGAGGACAGGGGGGGACTGAAGCTTTCTTT. It codes for CATSRGGQGGTEAFF.

The chain joins TRBV18 to TRBJ2-3, with a weak D call TRBD1 (5 bases). The V gene's germline CDR1 is KGHSH and CDR2 LQKENI. The CDR3 has 13 amino acids. V shed 3 bases and J shed 3 bases, with 7 bases lying between them. CDR3 region: CASSPAGTDTQYF. In DNA, the CDR3 is TGTGCCAGCTCACCGGCAGGGACAGATACGCAGTATTTT.

CDR3 loop: CASSYSRQGNYGYTF. The CDR3 coding sequence is TGTGCCAGCAGTTACTCGCGACAGGGAAACTATGGCTACACCTTC. The chain is built from TRBV6-5 and TRBJ1-2; TRBD1 matches 7 bases. V was clipped by 0 bases and J by 2 bases; unmatched bases: 3. The germline CDR1 and CDR2 sequences are MNHEY and SVGAGI. The CDR3 length is 15 residues.

The chain is built from TRBV7-9 and TRBJ2-2; perhaps TRBD1 as D (8 bases). Trimming shortened V by 5 bases and J by 4 bases, and 17 bases separated the two germline ends. The germline CDR1 and CDR2 sequences are SEHNR and FQNEAQ (reference sequence). The CDR3 contains 16 residues. The DNA for the CDR3 is TGTGCCAGCAGCCTCACAGGGGGGGAAGGCACCGGGGAGCTGTTTTTT. Translation: CASSLTGGEGTGELFF.

The J gene is TRBJ1-4, the V gene TRBV27; D is uncertain. This CDR3 region has 17 residues. V dropped 1 base and J dropped 0 bases, with 12 bases sitting between them. Germline CDR1 and CDR2: MNHEY and SMNVEV (reference sequence). The CDR3 sequence: CASSLYPEGSTNEKLFF. As DNA, the CDR3 is TGTGCCAGCAGTTTATACCCTGAGGGATCAACTAATGAAAAACTGTTTTTT. Based on the CDR3 plus reference TRBV27 and TRBJ1-4, the full variable domain is EAQVTQNPRYLITVTGKKLTVTCSQNMNHEYMSWYRQDPGLGLRQIYYSMNVEVTDKGDVPEGYKVSRKEKRNFPLILESPSPNQTSLYFCASSLYPEGSTNEKLFFGSGTQLSVL.

The chain links TRBV30 to TRBJ1-6; possibly TRBD1 for D (5 bases). The V end was cut by 4 bases, the J end by 9 bases, with 13 bases between. This CDR3 spans 13 amino acids. Germline CDR1 and CDR2: GTSNPN and SVGIG (reference sequence). This CDR3 is CAWTRTLTSPLHF. For the CDR3, the DNA is TGTGCCTGGACCCGGACACTGACTTCACCCCTCCACTTT.

The chain couples TRBV10-1 to TRBJ2-7, with TRBD2 matching 8 bases. This CDR3 is built from 11 residues. V shed 10 bases and J 6 bases; nucleotides not matched to a gene: 5. Germline CDR1 is WNHNN and CDR2 is SYGVQD (reference sequence). The CDR3 nucleotides read TGCGCCACCTCGGGGGGGGGCGAGCAGTACTTC. It is translated as CATSGGGEQYF.

The CDR3 is CASSQEQGNYGYTF. CDR3 coding DNA: TGCGCCAGCAGCCAAGAACAGGGTAACTATGGCTACACCTTC. The V gene is TRBV4-3, the J gene TRBJ1-2; maybe TRBD1 (6 bases). V was clipped by 0 bases and J by 1 base, with 6 bases between them. Germline V gene data show CDR1 as LGHNA and CDR2 as YSLEER. The CDR3 totals 14 residues.

The chain has TRBV30 and TRBJ1-2; D call uncertain. V was cut by 3 bases and J by 4 bases, with 18 bases left in between. The germline gives CDR1 GTSNPN, CDR2 SVGIG (reference sequence). The CDR3 contains 15 residues. DNA of the CDR3: TGTGCCTGGAGGGCTTTAGCGACTAGCCTCTATGGCTACACCTTC. Translation gives CAWRALATSLYGYTF.

This rearrangement joins TRBV18 to TRBJ1-2; D call uncertain. Between the trimmed V and J ends, which lost 0 bases and 3 bases, there was a span of 8 bases. The CDR3 spans 14 residues. Germline V lookup: CDR1 KGHSH, CDR2 LQKENI. Here the CDR3 DNA reads TGTGCCAGCTCACCACCGAGAGGAGACTATGGCTACACCTTC. It is translated as CASSPPRGDYGYTF.

CDR3 amino acids: CASSISDLGRAYEQYF. The CDR3 DNA follows: TGTGCCAGTAGTATTTCCGACTTAGGCAGAGCCTACGAGCAGTACTTC. The chain carries TRBV19 and TRBJ2-7, with D hard to call. The germline V gene has CDR1 LNHDA and CDR2 SQIVND (reference sequence). The V end lost 3 bases, the J end lost 2 bases, and 17 bases lay between the germline ends. This CDR3 is built from 16 residues.

This chain links TRBV7-2 with TRBJ1-4; 12 nucleotides match TRBD1. With 7 bases clipped from V and 2 bases from J, the junction kept 11 bases outside the gene matches. Germline loops: CDR1 SGHTA, CDR2 FQGNSA. This CDR3 region has 18 residues. DNA for the CDR3: TGTGCCAGCACCCCCGGGACAGGGGGCGACGGGACTAATGAAAAACTGTTTTTT. Residues: CASTPGTGGDGTNEKLFF.

The rearrangement links TRBV6-5 to TRBJ1-4; D gene uncertain. The CDR3 has 14 residues. Deletions cut 0 bases from V and 5 bases from J, with 7 bases between. Looked up from germline, CDR1 is MNHEY and CDR2 is SVGAGI. This chain's CDR3 is CASSYSRLNEKLFF. The CDR3 DNA reads as TGTGCCAGCAGTTACTCCAGGCTAAATGAAAAACTGTTTTTT.